The 17 T cell receptor beta chains given below trace back to one sample, sequenced in a study of control samples from healthy donors and cancer patients. Here immunoSEQ multiplex PCR was the method, and the copy in TCRdb shows in-frame clones only, minus some. The table has about 130,000 clones, roughly 91% seen once. What was sequenced was PBMCs. These receptors were obtained from a man aged 45-60 years with head and neck cancer.

Only one count was recorded for this clone. The chain recombines TRBV7-7 with TRBJ2-5; D gene uncertain. Germline V gene sequence: CDR1 SSHAT, CDR2 FNYEAQ (reference sequence). The V and J ends lost 2 bases and 3 bases respectively, with 10 bases between them. This CDR3 is 14 amino acids long. CDR3: CASSLSGYKETQYF. The CDR3 nucleotides are TGTGCCAGCAGCTTATCGGGCTATAAAGAGACCCAGTACTTC.

This chain joins TRBV5-1 and TRBJ1-1; D may be TRBD1 (5 bases). V was trimmed by 4 bases and J by 4 bases, leaving 14 bases between them. This CDR3 is built from 14 residues. Looked up from germline, CDR1 is SGHRS and CDR2 is YFSETQ. This CDR3 is CASSLGGIPTEAFF. The CDR3 DNA sequence: TGCGCCAGCAGCCTCGGGGGAATTCCCACTGAAGCTTTCTTT.

The rearrangement joins TRBV3-1 (or the pseudogene TRBV3-2) to TRBJ2-2, with 8 bases fitting TRBD1. Trimming took 0 bases from V and 0 from J; bases not matched to a gene: 6. Germline V gene sequence: CDR1 LGHDT, CDR2 YNNKEL (reference sequence). The length of the CDR3 is 18 residues. The CDR3 DNA is TGTGCCAGCAGCCAAGATGATTTGGGACAGGCGAACACCGGGGAGCTGTTTTTT. Its translation: CASSQDDLGQANTGELFF.

This clone was observed once. The rearrangement links TRBV5-1 to TRBJ1-2, with 9 bases that match TRBD1. Germline assignment: CDR1 SGHRS and CDR2 YFSETQ. This CDR3 region has 18 residues. V dropped 2 bases and J dropped 6; count of bases not matched to a gene: 17. The CDR3 loop reads CASSFGGPSGTGRDGYTF. In nucleotides, the CDR3 is TGCGCCAGCAGCTTTGGGGGGCCCTCCGGGACAGGGAGAGATGGCTACACCTTC.

The chain recombines TRBV7-9 with TRBJ2-6, with a tentative D call TRBD1 (6 bases). The CDR3 covers 17 residues. The germline V and J ends were trimmed by 5 bases and 0 bases, with 14 bases remaining between them. Germline V gene data show CDR1 as SEHNR and CDR2 as FQNEAQ (reference sequence). The CDR3 DNA follows: TGTGCCAGCAGCGTTAGACAGGAGACCTCTGGGGCCAACGTCCTGACTTTC. This codes for CASSVRQETSGANVLTF. Filled out from reference TRBV7-9 and TRBJ2-6, the complete variable domain reads DTGVSQNPRHKITKRGQNVTFRCDPISEHNRLYWYRQTLGQGPEFLTYFQNEAQLEKSRLLSDRFSAERPKGSFSTLEIQRTEQGDSAMYLCASSVRQETSGANVLTFGAGSRLTVL.

This chain links TRBV14 with TRBJ2-3; no definite D call. The CDR3 consists of 12 residues. V lost 5 bases and J lost 7, with 10 bases in between. Looked up from germline, CDR1 is SGHDN and CDR2 is FVKESK. The DNA of the CDR3 is TGTGCCAGCAGCAGTATTTCACATACGCAGTATTTT. This translates into CASSSISHTQYF.

The V call is TRBV18, the J call TRBJ1-3; D is unclear. In germline, CDR1 is KGHSH, CDR2 LQKENI. The V end was cut by 6 bases, the J end by 0 bases, with 15 bases between. This CDR3 has 16 residues. The CDR3 DNA is TGTGCCAGCTCCCTGGATCGAACCATCTCTGGAAACACCATATATTTT. This translates into CASSLDRTISGNTIYF.

The chain joins TRBV5-1 to TRBJ2-7, with D perhaps TRBD1 (6 bases). Germline V gene lookup returns CDR1 SGHRS and CDR2 YFSETQ. The CDR3 spans 15 residues. V lost 0 bases and J 3 bases, leaving 13 bases between the germline ends. The DNA of the CDR3 is TGCGCCAGCAGCTTGGGGAAACAGGGTAGCTACGAGCAGTACTTC. It is translated as CASSLGKQGSYEQYF.

This clone was seen just once. DNA of the CDR3: TGTGCCAGCAGTTTGGGGGGGGGAACGCAGTATTTT. It encodes CASSLGGGTQYF. J is TRBJ2-3 and V is TRBV27, with 7 bases fitting TRBD2. The V segment lost 3 bases and the J segment 9 bases; nucleotides outside the gene matches: 3. In germline, CDR1 is MNHEY, CDR2 SMNVEV (reference sequence). The CDR3 extends over 12 amino acids.

CDR3 sequence: CASTLRGRPDNYEQYF. The CDR3 DNA reads as TGTGCCAGCACCCTTAGGGGCAGGCCAGATAACTACGAGCAGTACTTC. The rearrangement links TRBV28 to TRBJ2-7, with D possibly matching TRBD1 (5 bases). CDR3 length: 16 residues. V lost 7 bases and J lost 3, with 22 bases in between. The germline CDR1 and CDR2 sequences are MDHEN and SYDVKM.

V gene TRBV6-5 combines with J gene TRBJ1-2; TRBD1 aligns across 10 bases. V was pared by 2 bases and J by 8 bases, with 5 bases of the junction left unmatched. CDR1 and CDR2 (germline): MNHEY, SVGAGI. This CDR3 has 14 residues. The CDR3 coding sequence is TGTGCCAGCAGTTACGGGGACAGGGGCGGGGGCTACACCTTC. It translates to CASSYGDRGGGYTF.

The chain combines TRBV6-2 or TRBV6-3 with TRBJ2-1; 10 bases line up with TRBD2. Germline V CDR1 and CDR2: MNHEY, SVGEGT. The CDR3 totals 15 residues. Trimming took 4 bases from V and 2 from J; bases not matched to a gene: 2. CDR3 protein: CASSSLAGAYNEQFF. CDR3 nucleotide sequence: TGTGCCAGCAGTTCCCTAGCGGGAGCCTACAATGAGCAGTTCTTC.

This chain connects TRBV7-2 to TRBJ1-3; D uncertain. The CDR3 has 12 residues. Germline assignment: CDR1 SGHTA and CDR2 FQGNSA. The ends were cut back, 2 bases at V and 4 bases at J, with 3 bases in the middle. Written as DNA, the CDR3 is TGTGCCAGCAGCTTATGGGGAAACACCATATATTTT. It yields the protein CASSLWGNTIYF.

Here the CDR3 reads CASSTGFAEAFF. The CDR3 region has the DNA TGTGCCAGCAGTACAGGGTTCGCAGAAGCTTTCTTT. The chain links TRBV7-8 to TRBJ1-1, with TRBD1 as a possible D gene (6 bases). The length of the CDR3 is 12 residues. V lost 6 bases and J lost 8, with 13 bases in between. Per the germline V gene, CDR1 is SGHVS and CDR2 is FQNEAQ.

Comment on this clone: Other DNA sequences from this sample encode an identical CDR3 as well. The chain links TRBV19 to TRBJ2-2; 7 bases match TRBD1. CDR1 LNHDA and CDR2 SQIVND come from the germline V gene (reference sequence). The CDR3 length is 14 residues. The V and J ends lost 3 bases and 8 bases, in that order; junction bases with no gene match: 6. The CDR3 reads CASSITGASGELFF. CDR3 sequence (DNA): TGTGCCAGTAGTATCACAGGGGCGAGTGGGGAGCTGTTTTTT.

The rearrangement joins TRBV2 to TRBJ1-2; D ambiguous. Germline V gene lookup returns CDR1 SNHLY and CDR2 FYNNEI. Trimming pared 7 bases from V and 13 bases from J, leaving 16 bases between. The CDR3 runs 11 residues. The CDR3 protein is CASTRFSPCTF. For the CDR3, the DNA is TGTGCCAGCACGCGGTTTAGCCCATGCACCTTC.

The rearrangement joins TRBV3-1 (or the pseudogene TRBV3-2) to TRBJ2-5; no definite D call. Trimming removed 4 bases at V and 7 bases at J, with 16 bases between. This CDR3 region has 14 residues. CDR1 and CDR2 (germline): LGHDT, YNNKEL (reference sequence). CDR3 bases: TGTGCCAGCAGCCCGAAGGTTGGGGTTGGGACCCAGTACTTC. Amino acid sequence: CASSPKVGVGTQYF.